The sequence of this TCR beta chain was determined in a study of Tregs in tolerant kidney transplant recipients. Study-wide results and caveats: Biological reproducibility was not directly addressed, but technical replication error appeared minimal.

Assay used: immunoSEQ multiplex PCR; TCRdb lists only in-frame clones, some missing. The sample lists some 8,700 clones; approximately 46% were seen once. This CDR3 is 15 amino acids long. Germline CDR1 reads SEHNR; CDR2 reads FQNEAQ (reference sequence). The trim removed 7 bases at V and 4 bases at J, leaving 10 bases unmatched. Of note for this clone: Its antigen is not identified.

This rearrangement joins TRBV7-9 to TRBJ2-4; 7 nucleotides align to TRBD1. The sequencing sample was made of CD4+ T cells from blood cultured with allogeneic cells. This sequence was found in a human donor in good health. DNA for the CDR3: TGTGCCAGCACCTACGACAGGACAGGTAAAAACATTCAGTACTTC. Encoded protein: CASTYDRTGKNIQYF. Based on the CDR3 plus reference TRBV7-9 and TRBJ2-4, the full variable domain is DTGVSQNPRHKITKRGQNVTFRCDPISEHNRLYWYRQTLGQGPEFLTYFQNEAQLEKSRLLSDRFSAERPKGSFSTLEIQRTEQGDSAMYLCASTYDRTGKNIQYFGAGTRLSVL.